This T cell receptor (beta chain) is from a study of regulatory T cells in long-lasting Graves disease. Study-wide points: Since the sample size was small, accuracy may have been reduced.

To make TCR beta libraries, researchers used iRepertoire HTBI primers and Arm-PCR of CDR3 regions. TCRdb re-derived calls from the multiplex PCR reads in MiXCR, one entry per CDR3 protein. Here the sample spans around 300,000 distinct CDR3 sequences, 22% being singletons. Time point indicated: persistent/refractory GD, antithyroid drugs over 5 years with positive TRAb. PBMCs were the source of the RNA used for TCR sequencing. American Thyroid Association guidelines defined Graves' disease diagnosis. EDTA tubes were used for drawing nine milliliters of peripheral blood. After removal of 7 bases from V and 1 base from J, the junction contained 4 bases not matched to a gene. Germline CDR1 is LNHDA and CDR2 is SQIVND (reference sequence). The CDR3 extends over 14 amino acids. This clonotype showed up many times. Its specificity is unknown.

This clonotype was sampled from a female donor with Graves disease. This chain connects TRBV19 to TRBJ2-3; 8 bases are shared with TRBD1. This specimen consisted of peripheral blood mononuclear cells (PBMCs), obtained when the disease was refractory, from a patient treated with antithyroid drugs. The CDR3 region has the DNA TGTGCCAGTACAACGGGACAGGGCACAGATACGCAGTATTTT. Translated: CASTTGQGTDTQYF.